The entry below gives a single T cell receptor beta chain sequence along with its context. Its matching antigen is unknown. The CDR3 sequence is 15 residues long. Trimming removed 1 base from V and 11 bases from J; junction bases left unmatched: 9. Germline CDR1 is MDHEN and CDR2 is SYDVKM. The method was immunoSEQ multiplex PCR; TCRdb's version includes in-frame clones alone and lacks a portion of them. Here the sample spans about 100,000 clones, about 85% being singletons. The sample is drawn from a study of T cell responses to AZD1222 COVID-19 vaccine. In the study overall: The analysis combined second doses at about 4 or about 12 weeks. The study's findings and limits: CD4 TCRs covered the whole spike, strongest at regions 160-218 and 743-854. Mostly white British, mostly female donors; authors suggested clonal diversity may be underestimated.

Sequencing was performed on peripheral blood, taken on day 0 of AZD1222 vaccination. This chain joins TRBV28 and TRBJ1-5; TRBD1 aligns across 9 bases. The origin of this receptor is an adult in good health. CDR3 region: CASSLSLTGGMAQHF. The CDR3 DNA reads TGTGCCAGCAGTTTATCCCTGACAGGGGGGATGGCCCAGCATTTT.